This TCR beta chain was identified in a study of blood T cells in healthy people across ages. This CDR3 has 14 amino acids. CDR1 and CDR2 from the germline V gene are MNHEY and SVGAGI. V was cut by 2 bases and J by 9 bases, with 11 bases left in between. Combining a sample-barcoded 5' primer with a J-beta primer mix, a second PCR ran for roughly 6 to 12 cycles. Tagging of each cDNA molecule was performed by a template-switch adaptor with 12 random nucleotides. TCRdb re-analysed the 5' RACE reads in MiXCR, keeping a single row per CDR3 protein. This sample has 1.2 million to 1.5 million distinct CDR3 sequences; about 40% occur once, and the top ten carry around 8%. Donors were healthy Caucasian individuals from Russia aged about 6 to 100.

The sequenced sample consisted of blood. V gene TRBV6-5 combines with J gene TRBJ1-6; D is undetermined. This clonotype was sampled from a woman aged 18-30 years in good health. In nucleotides, the CDR3 is TGTGCCAGCAGTTACGGGCAGGAGATTTCACCCCTCCACTTT. Its protein is CASSYGQEISPLHF.